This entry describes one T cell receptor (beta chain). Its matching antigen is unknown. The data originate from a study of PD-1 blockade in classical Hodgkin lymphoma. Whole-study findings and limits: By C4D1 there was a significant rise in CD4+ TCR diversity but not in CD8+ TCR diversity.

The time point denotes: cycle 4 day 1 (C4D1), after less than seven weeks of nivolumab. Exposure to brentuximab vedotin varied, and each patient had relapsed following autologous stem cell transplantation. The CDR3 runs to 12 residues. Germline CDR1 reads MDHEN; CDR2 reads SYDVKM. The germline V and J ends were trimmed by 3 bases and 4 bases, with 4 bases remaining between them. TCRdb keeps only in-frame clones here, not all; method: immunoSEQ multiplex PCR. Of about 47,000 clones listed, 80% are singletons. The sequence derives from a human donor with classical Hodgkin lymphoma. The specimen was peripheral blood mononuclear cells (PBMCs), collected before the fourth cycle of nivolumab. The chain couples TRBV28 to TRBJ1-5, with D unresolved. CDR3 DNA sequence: TGTGCCAGCAGTTTTCGGAATCAGCCCCAGCATTTT. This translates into CASSFRNQPQHF.